This passage covers 17 T cell receptor beta chains from one sample sequenced in a study of T-cell memory formation after mild COVID-19 listed by TCRdb under 2021. The library was obtained by 5' RACE. TCRdb shows the sequencer as Illumina NovaSeq 6000. TCRdb passed the public sequencing reads through fastp at Q25 and MiXCR, retaining productive beta sequences. Each entry is one CDR3 protein sequence, shown with its most common DNA and genes. Counted in this sample were around 300,000 distinct CDR3 sequences; roughly 15% of them appeared once. About 20% of the sample is in the top ten clones. Specimen: PBMCs or a T cell subset sorted from them (not recorded which). Receptors originate from a man aged 18 to 30 who had mild COVID-19 (a few samples of this study predate the infection). The sample titles of this study are shuffled in the database, so cell type and time point are left out; the donor was told from shared clones.

This chain uses TRBV20-1 with TRBJ2-5, with D possibly being TRBD2 (7 bases). CDR3 length: 17 residues. Germline-derived CDR1 and CDR2 are DFQATT and SNEGSKA (reference sequence). V was cut by 4 bases and J by 1 base, with 22 bases left in between. CDR3 residues: CSAKRGRGDLFQETQYF. CDR3 DNA sequence: TGCAGTGCTAAGAGGGGGAGGGGGGATCTTTTCCAAGAGACCCAGTACTTC.

The table lists this clonotype with a few counts. This sequence joins TRBV3-1 and TRBJ2-5; 9 bases fit TRBD2. CDR1 and CDR2 (germline): LGHDT, YNNKEL (reference sequence). The CDR3 contains 14 residues. V lost 6 bases and J lost 7; bases outside the gene matches: 9. The CDR3: CASSPRGGGATQYF. The CDR3 DNA reads as TGTGCCAGCAGTCCTCGCGGCGGGGGGGCGACCCAGTACTTC.

The chain uses TRBV6-2 or TRBV6-3 and TRBJ2-1, with 10 bases aligning to TRBD1. With V trimmed by 8 bases and J by 8 bases, 3 bases remained unmatched. Germline V CDR1 and CDR2: MNHEY, SVGEGT. The CDR3 has 12 residues. CDR3 DNA: TGTGCCAGCCGGGACAGGGGCGATGAGCAGTTCTTC. This translates into CASRDRGDEQFF.

V gene TRBV2 combines with J gene TRBJ2-5; 16 nucleotides agree with TRBD2. V dropped 8 bases and J dropped 4; count of bases not matched to a gene: 13. The CDR3 consists of 18 residues. Germline CDR1 reads SNHLY; CDR2 reads FYNNEI. The CDR3 sequence is CASDPGTSGGAPRETQYF. The DNA for the CDR3 is TGTGCCAGCGACCCCGGGACTAGCGGGGGGGCCCCTCGAGAGACCCAGTACTTC.

In its sample, this clonotype was seen a few times. One end of the junction varies from germline; a read error may be responsible. The gene calls are TRBV18 and TRBJ2-1, with TRBD2 identical over 7 bases. This CDR3 spans 14 amino acids. Germline CDR1 and CDR2: KGHSH and LQKENI. CDR3 region: CASSPRSGGSPNFF. The CDR3 nucleotides are TGTGCCAGCTCACCACGGTCGGGGGGAAGCCCCAACTTTTTC.

This chain uses TRBV11-2 with TRBJ1-2; possible D gene TRBD1, 6 bases. Looked up from germline, CDR1 is SGHAT and CDR2 is FQNNGV. Between the trimmed V and J ends, which lost 5 bases and 4 bases, there was a span of 11 bases. The CDR3 sequence is 13 residues long. This chain's CDR3 is CASSIGQTYGYTF. CDR3 nucleotide sequence: TGTGCCAGCAGCATCGGACAGACCTATGGCTACACCTTC.

This clonotype was recorded at least ten times. The chain has TRBV2 and TRBJ1-1; the D gene is possibly TRBD1 (6 bases). The ends were cut back, 2 bases at V and 1 base at J, with 14 bases in the middle. This CDR3 region has 16 residues. CDR1 and CDR2 from the germline V gene are SNHLY and FYNNEI. The CDR3 region has the DNA TGTGCCAGCAGTGAAAGGGGGGGGGAAAAGAACACTGAAGCTTTCTTT. Protein: CASSERGGEKNTEAFF.

The V and J genes are TRBV12-3 or TRBV12-4 and TRBJ1-1, with TRBD1 as a possible D gene (5 bases). This CDR3 has 15 residues. The V and J ends lost 6 bases and 0 bases respectively, with 14 bases between them. The CDR3 sequence: CASSPAPGMNTEAFF. The DNA of the CDR3 is TGTGCCAGCAGCCCCGCCCCAGGGATGAACACTGAAGCTTTCTTT.

This clonotype came up many times. The V and J genes are TRBV12-3 or TRBV12-4 and TRBJ1-2; no reliable D call. The CDR3 length is 13 residues. V gave up 3 bases and J gave up 1 base, with 6 bases separating them. The CDR3, as DNA: TGTGCCAGCAGTTTGTCGTTTAACTATGGCTACACCTTC. It is translated as CASSLSFNYGYTF.

This clonotype was recorded at least ten times. V gene TRBV29-1 combines with J gene TRBJ2-7, with a weak D call TRBD1 (6 bases). The CDR3 runs 13 residues. The germline gives CDR1 SQVTM, CDR2 ANQGSEA. Trimming stripped 6 bases from V and 2 bases from J, with 14 bases between. DNA for the CDR3: TGCAGCGTCCTGGCAGGGGCGGCCTACGAGCAGTACTTC. Encoded protein: CSVLAGAAYEQYF.

Only a few counts were recorded for this clonotype. The V gene is TRBV29-1, the J gene TRBJ2-3, with 7 bases lining up with TRBD1. CDR3 length: 14 amino acids. The junction had 8 bases not matched to a gene; V was cut back by 6 bases and J by 2 bases. CDR1 and CDR2 (germline): SQVTM, ANQGSEA. CDR3 bases: TGCAGCGTCGTGGGGACAGCCCTCACAGATACGCAGTATTTT. This gives the protein CSVVGTALTDTQYF.

This clonotype was observed many times. V usage is TRBV11-2 and J usage is TRBJ2-3; 8 nucleotides line up with TRBD1. V shed 3 bases and J 3 bases; nucleotides not matched to a gene: 8. The CDR3 loop spans 16 amino acids. Germline V gene lookup returns CDR1 SGHAT and CDR2 FQNNGV. The CDR3 nucleotides read TGTGCCAGCAGCTTCCCTCGACAGGGGAGGACAGATACGCAGTATTTT. It specifies CASSFPRQGRTDTQYF.

The CDR3 DNA is TGTGCCAGCAGTAAGCGCCAACCGGGAAGGGAGACCCAGTACTTC. Its protein product is CASSKRQPGRETQYF. The V and J genes are TRBV21-1 and TRBJ2-5; the table's D call, TRBD1, has no DNA check behind it. TRBV21-1 is marked as a pseudogene. The CDR3 length is 15 residues.

This clonotype was counted ten times or more. The V call is TRBV7-9, the J call TRBJ1-1; D unclear. CDR3 length: 15 amino acids. The ends were cut back, 5 bases at V and 0 bases at J, with 13 bases in the middle. The germline V gene encodes CDR1 SEHNR and CDR2 FQNEAQ (reference sequence). This CDR3 is CASSAQSSVNTEAFF. The CDR3, as DNA: TGTGCCAGCAGCGCGCAGTCGAGCGTGAACACTGAAGCTTTCTTT.

The table lists this clonotype with many counts. This chain links TRBV15 with TRBJ2-1, with 7 bases aligning to TRBD2. The CDR3 runs to 13 residues. CDR1 is LNHNV, CDR2 YYDKDF, per germline (reference sequence). The V segment lost 5 bases and the J segment 9 bases; nucleotides outside the gene matches: 7. In DNA, the CDR3 is TGTGCCACCAGCCCTAGCGGTGTTGGTGAGCAGTTCTTC. Its translation is CATSPSGVGEQFF.

This clonotype was observed a handful of times. The chain has TRBV6-5 and TRBJ2-6; D is uncertain. CDR1 and CDR2 (germline): MNHEY, SVGAGI. V shed 2 bases and J shed 1 base, with 9 bases lying between them. The CDR3 totals 16 residues. CDR3 nucleotides: TGTGCCAGCAGTTACGTTTGGAATTCTGGGGCCAACGTCCTGACTTTC. This sequence encodes CASSYVWNSGANVLTF.

This clonotype was picked up many times. The chain employs TRBV4-3 and TRBJ2-5, with 9 bases that match TRBD1. V shed 4 bases, J shed 4 bases, and the junction held 7 bases outside the gene matches. Germline CDR1 reads LGHNA; CDR2 reads YSLEER. This CDR3 comprises 15 residues. CDR3 nucleotide sequence: TGCGCCAGCAGCCTTGAACCGGGACAGGGAGAGACCCAGTACTTC. Translation gives CASSLEPGQGETQYF.